The 22 T cell receptor beta chains given below trace back to one sample, sequenced in a study of blood T cell repertoires in COVID-19. Measured with immunoSEQ multiplex PCR; TCRdb has only the in-frame clones, and not every one. The sample holds approximately 180,000 clones, about 81% seen once. Input material: peripheral blood. The source of these receptors is a woman aged 70-85 years with acute or convalescent COVID-19.

This rearrangement joins TRBV7-9 to TRBJ1-6; 8 bases are a match to TRBD1. Trimming at V came to 5 bases and at J to 6 bases, leaving 9 bases not matched to a gene. The CDR3 covers 16 residues. Germline-derived CDR1 and CDR2 are SEHNR and FQNEAQ (reference sequence). CDR3 sequence reads: CASSPDRGAINSPLHF. In DNA form, the CDR3 reads TGTGCCAGCAGCCCCGACAGGGGAGCTATTAATTCACCCCTCCACTTT. The full variable domain, with the rest looked up from reference TRBV7-9 and TRBJ1-6, is DTGVSQNPRHKITKRGQNVTFRCDPISEHNRLYWYRQTLGQGPEFLTYFQNEAQLEKSRLLSDRFSAERPKGSFSTLEIQRTEQGDSAMYLCASSPDRGAINSPLHFGNGTRLTVT.

This chain connects TRBV18 to TRBJ2-7; D may be TRBD1 (6 bases). The CDR3 covers 14 residues. Germline CDR1 and CDR2: KGHSH and LQKENI. Trimming cost V 1 base and J 0 bases, with 7 bases left between them. The DNA for the CDR3 is TGTGCCAGCTCACCACAGACAGGCTCCTACGAGCAGTACTTC. The encoded protein is CASSPQTGSYEQYF.

In its sample, this clone was seen many times. The V call is TRBV15, the J call TRBJ2-2, with D possibly being TRBD2 (6 bases). CDR1 and CDR2 (germline): LNHNV, YYDKDF (reference sequence). Trimming removed 1 base at V and 1 base at J, with 10 bases between. The CDR3 is 16 residues long. The CDR3 sequence is CATSRAKGLNTGELFF. The CDR3 bases are TGTGCCACCAGCAGAGCTAAGGGACTGAACACCGGGGAGCTGTTTTTT.

V and J are TRBV2 and TRBJ2-1, with D tentatively TRBD1 (5 bases). Trimming took 11 bases from V and 6 from J, leaving 20 bases between them. The length of the CDR3 is 14 residues. Germline V gene data show CDR1 as SNHLY and CDR2 as FYNNEI. The CDR3 region is CASPQGGQSNEQFF. The CDR3 DNA reads as TGTGCCTCCCCGCAGGGTGGTCAGTCCAATGAGCAGTTCTTC.

CDR3: CASSQGDTEAFF. The DNA for the CDR3 is TGTGCCAGCAGTCAGGGGGACACTGAAGCTTTCTTT. The chain recombines TRBV28 with TRBJ1-1; 7 bases match TRBD1. The trim removed 5 bases at V and 3 bases at J, leaving 0 bases unmatched. The CDR3 is 12 residues long. Germline assignment: CDR1 MDHEN and CDR2 SYDVKM.

The V gene is TRBV5-1, the J gene TRBJ1-3; possible D gene TRBD1, 6 bases. V dropped 4 bases and J dropped 0 bases, with 14 bases sitting between them. This CDR3 is built from 16 residues. Germline assignment: CDR1 SGHRS and CDR2 YFSETQ. DNA for the CDR3: TGCGCCAGCAGCACAGGACAGACGGTCTCTGGAAACACCATATATTTT. Its translation is CASSTGQTVSGNTIYF.

The chain is built from TRBV4-2 and TRBJ2-3, with 7 bases matching TRBD2. With 4 bases clipped from V and 2 bases from J, the junction kept 12 bases outside the gene matches. The CDR3 runs 17 residues. From germline, CDR1 is LGHNA and CDR2 YNFKEQ. The DNA for the CDR3 is TGTGCCAGCAGCCCATATCAGAGCGGGGACCCCACAGATACGCAGTATTTT. Translating gives CASSPYQSGDPTDTQYF.

The rearrangement uses TRBV7-2 and TRBJ1-6, with a possible D match to TRBD1 (5 bases). V gave up 7 bases and J gave up 7 bases, with 17 bases separating them. Looked up from germline, CDR1 is SGHTA and CDR2 is FQGNSA. The CDR3 loop spans 15 amino acids. CDR3 sequence: CASTPSRAKNSPLHF. DNA for the CDR3: TGTGCCAGCACCCCAAGCAGGGCCAAAAATTCACCCCTCCACTTT. Combining the CDR3 with reference TRBV7-2 and TRBJ1-6 gives the whole variable domain GAGVSQSPSNKVTEKGKDVELRCDPISGHTALYWYRQSLGQGLEFLIYFQGNSAPDKSGLPSDRFSAERTGGSVSTLTIQRTQQEDSAVYLCASTPSRAKNSPLHFGNGTRLTVT.

The chain has TRBV7-2 and TRBJ1-2; a weak D match, TRBD1 (6 bases). Germline V gene sequence: CDR1 SGHTA, CDR2 FQGNSA. V lost 5 bases to trimming and J lost 8 bases, with 21 bases between them. The CDR3 extends over 15 amino acids. CDR3 sequence: CASSTPWGRGDGYTF. CDR3 sequence (DNA): TGTGCCAGCAGCACCCCGTGGGGGCGAGGGGACGGCTACACCTTC. Full variable domain (remainder filled in from reference TRBV7-2 and TRBJ1-2): GAGVSQSPSNKVTEKGKDVELRCDPISGHTALYWYRQSLGQGLEFLIYFQGNSAPDKSGLPSDRFSAERTGGSVSTLTIQRTQQEDSAVYLCASSTPWGRGDGYTFGSGTRLTVV.

A word on this clone: A far larger clone lies a single base away; this is likely a read error. CDR3 residues: CASSATGRNYGYTF. CDR3 DNA: TGTGCCAGCAGTGCGACAGGGAGGAACTATGGCTACACCTTC. The chain joins TRBV28 to TRBJ1-2; 7 bases map to TRBD1. The CDR3 has 14 residues. Germline V gene sequence: CDR1 MDHEN, CDR2 SYDVKM. J gave up 2 bases and V 5 bases, and 5 bases lay outside the gene matches.

This chain uses TRBV28 with TRBJ2-1; the match to TRBD1 covers 10 bases. This CDR3 is 16 amino acids long. In germline, CDR1 is MDHEN, CDR2 SYDVKM. V gave up 3 bases and J gave up 5 bases; unmatched junction bases: 7. CDR3 region: CASSFRRTGGNNEQFF. CDR3 sequence (DNA): TGTGCCAGCAGTTTTCGCCGGACAGGGGGGAACAATGAGCAGTTCTTC.

The chain combines TRBV3-1 (or the pseudogene TRBV3-2) with TRBJ1-1; TRBD1 is a possible D gene (6 bases). The V end was cut by 3 bases, the J end by 1 base, with 6 bases between. CDR3 length: 13 amino acids. Germline CDR1 LGHDT, CDR2 YNNKEL (reference sequence). CDR3 protein: CASSQGQNTEAFF. Here the CDR3 DNA reads TGTGCCAGCAGCCAGGGACAGAACACTGAAGCTTTCTTT.

V is TRBV27 and J is TRBJ2-2, with no clear D. Germline CDR1 MNHEY, CDR2 SMNVEV (reference sequence). This CDR3 comprises 13 residues. Trimming stripped 2 bases from V and 1 base from J, with 2 bases between. DNA for the CDR3: TGTGCCAGCAGTTTACTGAACACCGGGGAGCTGTTTTTT. Translating gives CASSLLNTGELFF.

V gene TRBV7-9 combines with J gene TRBJ1-6; TRBD1 is a possible D gene (6 bases). CDR1 and CDR2 (germline): SEHNR, FQNEAQ (reference sequence). The CDR3 extends over 15 amino acids. V dropped 5 bases and J dropped 6 bases, with 14 bases sitting between them. This CDR3 reads CASSAQGTSNSPLHF. CDR3 coding DNA: TGTGCCAGCAGCGCCCAGGGGACCAGTAATTCACCCCTCCACTTT. The entire variable domain, with the rest obtained from reference TRBV7-9 and TRBJ1-6, is as follows: DTGVSQNPRHKITKRGQNVTFRCDPISEHNRLYWYRQTLGQGPEFLTYFQNEAQLEKSRLLSDRFSAERPKGSFSTLEIQRTEQGDSAMYLCASSAQGTSNSPLHFGNGTRLTVT.

This clone appeared a single time. The chain employs TRBV4-3 and TRBJ2-1, with TRBD1 identical over 8 bases. The ends lost 5 bases at V and 5 bases at J; junction bases unmatched: 17. The CDR3 runs 18 residues. The germline CDR1 and CDR2 sequences are LGHNA and YSLEER. The CDR3 nucleotides are TGCGCCAGCAGCACTCAATATTTTGACAGGGGAAGGCACAATGAGCAGTTCTTC. Encoded protein: CASSTQYFDRGRHNEQFF.

The gene calls are TRBV4-1 and TRBJ1-4, with 9 bases that match TRBD1. CDR1 is MGHRA, CDR2 YSYEKL, per germline. The trim removed 0 bases at V and 8 bases at J, leaving 4 bases unmatched. CDR3 length equals 15 residues. The CDR3 protein is CASSQEGQGREKLFF. The CDR3 region has the DNA TGCGCCAGCAGCCAAGAGGGACAGGGAAGAGAAAAACTGTTTTTT.

This clone has a handful of counts. The chain has TRBV7-2 and TRBJ1-4; D not resolved. Germline CDR1 reads SGHTA; CDR2 reads FQGNSA. Deletions cut 4 bases from V and 8 bases from J, with 8 bases between. This CDR3 spans 12 amino acids. In DNA, the CDR3 is TGTGCCAGCAGCTCCCCAGGAGAAAAACTGTTTTTT. Protein product: CASSSPGEKLFF.

In its sample, this clone was seen a few times. J is TRBJ1-1 and V is TRBV7-2, with 7 bases fitting TRBD1. The CDR3 is 15 amino acids. The junction had 8 bases not matched to a gene; V was cut back by 6 bases and J by 1 base. Germline V gives CDR1 SGHTA, CDR2 FQGNSA. The CDR3 DNA reads as TGTGCCAGCAGGGTACAGGGGCCATGGAACACTGAAGCTTTCTTT. Translation gives CASRVQGPWNTEAFF.

This clone showed up just once. V usage is TRBV3-1 (or the pseudogene TRBV3-2) and J usage is TRBJ2-2; D is unclear. The CDR3 covers 13 residues. Per germline, CDR1 LGHDT and CDR2 YNNKEL (reference sequence). V was trimmed by 0 bases and J by 5 bases, leaving 4 bases between them. The CDR3 region is CASSQEHTGELFF. CDR3 nucleotide sequence: TGTGCCAGCAGCCAAGAACATACCGGGGAGCTGTTTTTT.

This chain uses TRBV19 with TRBJ2-3; D remains ambiguous. Deletions cut 5 bases from V and 3 bases from J, with 12 bases between. CDR3 length: 14 amino acids. Germline loops: CDR1 LNHDA, CDR2 SQIVND (reference sequence). CDR3 sequence reads: CASSPRRQTDTQYF. The CDR3 nucleotides read TGTGCCAGTAGTCCAAGGCGGCAAACAGATACGCAGTATTTT.

The chain is built from TRBV28 and TRBJ1-3; D may be TRBD1 (5 bases). The germline V gene has CDR1 MDHEN and CDR2 SYDVKM. The CDR3 has 16 residues. V dropped 3 bases and J dropped 0 bases, with 12 bases sitting between them. CDR3 nucleotide sequence: TGTGCCAGCAGTTTGGGGGGACGCCCCTCTGGAAACACCATATATTTT. As protein: CASSLGGRPSGNTIYF.

This clone was recorded a few times. The gene calls are TRBV28 and TRBJ1-3; D is possibly TRBD1 (6 bases). Trimming cost V 6 bases and J 2 bases, with 14 bases left between them. The germline gives CDR1 MDHEN, CDR2 SYDVKM. The CDR3 is made up of 15 amino acids. CDR3: CASSPDSAPGNTIYF. DNA for the CDR3: TGTGCCAGCAGCCCGGACAGTGCCCCTGGAAACACCATATATTTT.